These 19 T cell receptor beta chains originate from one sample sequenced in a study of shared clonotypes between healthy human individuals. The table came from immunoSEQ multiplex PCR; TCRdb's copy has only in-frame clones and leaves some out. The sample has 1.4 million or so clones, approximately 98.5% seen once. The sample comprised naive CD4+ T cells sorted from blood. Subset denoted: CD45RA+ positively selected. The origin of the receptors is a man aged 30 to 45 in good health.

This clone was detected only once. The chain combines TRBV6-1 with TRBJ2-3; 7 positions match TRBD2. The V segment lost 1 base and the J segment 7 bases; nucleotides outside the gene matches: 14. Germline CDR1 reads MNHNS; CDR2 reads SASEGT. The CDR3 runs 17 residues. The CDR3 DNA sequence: TGTGCCAGCAGTGAAGAAATGGGGACTACCAAGCGCAATACGCAGTATTTT. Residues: CASSEEMGTTKRNTQYF.

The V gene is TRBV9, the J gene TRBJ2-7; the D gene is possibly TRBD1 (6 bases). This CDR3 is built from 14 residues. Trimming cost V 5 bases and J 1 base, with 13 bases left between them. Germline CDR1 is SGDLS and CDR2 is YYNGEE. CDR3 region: CASSKAGESYEQYF. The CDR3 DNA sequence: TGTGCCAGCAGTAAGGCAGGGGAGTCCTACGAGCAGTACTTC.

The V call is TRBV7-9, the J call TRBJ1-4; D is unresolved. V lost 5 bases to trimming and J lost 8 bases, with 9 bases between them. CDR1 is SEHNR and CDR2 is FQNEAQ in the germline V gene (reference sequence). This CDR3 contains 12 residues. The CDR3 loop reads CASSRPAEKLFF. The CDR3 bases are TGTGCCAGCAGCCGACCGGCGGAAAAACTGTTTTTT.

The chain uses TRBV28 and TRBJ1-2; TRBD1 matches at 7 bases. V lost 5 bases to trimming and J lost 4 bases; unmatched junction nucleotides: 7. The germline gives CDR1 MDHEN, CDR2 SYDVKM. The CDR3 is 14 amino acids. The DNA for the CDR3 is TGTGCCAGCAGTCCGAGGACAGGCGCCTATGGCTACACCTTC. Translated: CASSPRTGAYGYTF.

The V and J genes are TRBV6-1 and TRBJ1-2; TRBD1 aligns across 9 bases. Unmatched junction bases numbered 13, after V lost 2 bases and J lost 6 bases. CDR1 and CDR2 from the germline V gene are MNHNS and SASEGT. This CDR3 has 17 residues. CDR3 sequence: CASSETGTGQVRDGYTF. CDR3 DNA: TGTGCCAGCAGTGAAACAGGGACAGGGCAGGTTAGAGATGGCTACACCTTC.

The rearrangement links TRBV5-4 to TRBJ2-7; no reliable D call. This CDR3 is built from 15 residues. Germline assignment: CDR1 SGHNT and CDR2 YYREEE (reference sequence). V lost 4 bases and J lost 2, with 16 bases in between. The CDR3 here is CASSGQPEKTYEQYF. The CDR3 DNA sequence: TGTGCCAGCAGCGGGCAGCCCGAAAAAACCTACGAGCAGTACTTC.

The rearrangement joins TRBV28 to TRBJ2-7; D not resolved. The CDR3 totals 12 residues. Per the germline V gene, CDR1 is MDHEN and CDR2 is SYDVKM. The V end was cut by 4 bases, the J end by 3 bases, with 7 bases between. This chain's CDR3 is CASSSPFYEQYF. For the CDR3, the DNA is TGTGCCAGCAGTTCACCATTCTACGAGCAGTACTTC. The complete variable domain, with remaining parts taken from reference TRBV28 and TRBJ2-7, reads DVKVTQSSRYLVKRTGEKVFLECVQDMDHENMFWYRQDPGLGLRLIYFSYDVKMKEKGDIPEGYSVSREKKERFSLILESASTNQTSMYLCASSSPFYEQYFGPGTRLTVT.

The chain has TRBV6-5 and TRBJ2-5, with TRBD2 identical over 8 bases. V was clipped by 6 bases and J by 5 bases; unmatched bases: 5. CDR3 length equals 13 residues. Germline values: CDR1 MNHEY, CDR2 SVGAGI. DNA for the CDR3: TGTGCCAGCAGGAACGCGGGAGGTGAGACCCAGTACTTC. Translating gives CASRNAGGETQYF.

The CDR3 bases are TGTGCCAGCAGCTTAGACAGCGGGACTCGAGGTGAGCAGTTCTTC. Amino acid sequence: CASSLDSGTRGEQFF. The J gene is TRBJ2-1, the V gene TRBV7-2; 7 bases are a match to TRBD2. The CDR3 sequence is 15 residues long. Germline CDR1 SGHTA, CDR2 FQGNSA. With V trimmed by 1 base and J by 9 bases, 9 bases remained unmatched.

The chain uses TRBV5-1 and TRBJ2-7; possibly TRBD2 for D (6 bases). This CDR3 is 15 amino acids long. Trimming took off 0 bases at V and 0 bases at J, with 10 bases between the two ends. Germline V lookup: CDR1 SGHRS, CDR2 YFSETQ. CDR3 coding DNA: TGCGCCAGCAGCTTGGAGGGAGGCTACTCCTACGAGCAGTACTTC. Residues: CASSLEGGYSYEQYF.

CDR3 DNA: TGTGCCAGCAGCTTCAACAGGGAATCCACTGAAGCTTTCTTT. It encodes CASSFNRESTEAFF. The V gene is TRBV7-6, the J gene TRBJ1-1, with a weak D call TRBD1 (6 bases). There are 14 residues in the CDR3. Trimming left V 3 bases short and J 4 bases short, with 12 bases between. Germline CDR1 and CDR2: SGHVS and FNYEAQ.

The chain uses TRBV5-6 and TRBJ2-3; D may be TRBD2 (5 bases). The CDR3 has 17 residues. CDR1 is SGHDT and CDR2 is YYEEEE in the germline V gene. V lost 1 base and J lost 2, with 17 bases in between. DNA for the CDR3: TGTGCCAGCAGCTTGTCTTCTAGCTTCTTAACCACAGATACGCAGTATTTT. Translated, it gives CASSLSSSFLTTDTQYF.

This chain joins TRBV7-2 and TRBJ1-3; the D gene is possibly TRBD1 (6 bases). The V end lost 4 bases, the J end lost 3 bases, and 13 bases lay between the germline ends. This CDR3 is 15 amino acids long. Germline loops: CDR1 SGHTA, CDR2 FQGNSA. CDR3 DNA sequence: TGTGCCAGCAGCTCTACCAGGGGCGATGGAAACACCATATATTTT. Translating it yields CASSSTRGDGNTIYF.

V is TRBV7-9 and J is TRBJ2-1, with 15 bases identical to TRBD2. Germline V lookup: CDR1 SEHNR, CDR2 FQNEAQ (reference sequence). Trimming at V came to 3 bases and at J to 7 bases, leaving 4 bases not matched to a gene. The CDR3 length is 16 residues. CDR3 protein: CASSFGLAGGKNEQFF. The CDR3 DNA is TGTGCCAGCAGCTTCGGACTAGCGGGAGGGAAAAATGAGCAGTTCTTC.

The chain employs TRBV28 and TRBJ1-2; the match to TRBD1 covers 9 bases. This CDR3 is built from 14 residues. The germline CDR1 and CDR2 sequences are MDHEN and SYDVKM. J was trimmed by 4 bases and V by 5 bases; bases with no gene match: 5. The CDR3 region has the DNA TGTGCCAGCAGTCGAACAGGGGGCGGCTATGGCTACACCTTC. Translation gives CASSRTGGGYGYTF.

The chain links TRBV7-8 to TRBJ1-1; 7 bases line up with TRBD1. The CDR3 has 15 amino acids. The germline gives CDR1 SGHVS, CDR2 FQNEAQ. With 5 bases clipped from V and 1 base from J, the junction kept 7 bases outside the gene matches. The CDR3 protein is CASSVLDRTNTEAFF. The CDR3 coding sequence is TGTGCCAGCAGCGTACTGGACAGGACGAACACTGAAGCTTTCTTT.

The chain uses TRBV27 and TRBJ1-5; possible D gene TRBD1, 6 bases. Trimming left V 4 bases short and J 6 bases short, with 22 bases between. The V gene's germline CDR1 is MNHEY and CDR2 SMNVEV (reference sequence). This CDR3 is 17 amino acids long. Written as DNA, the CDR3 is TGTGCCAGCAGTTCTCCGGCGGGGGCGGGGGCAGGTCAGCCCCAGCATTTT. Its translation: CASSSPAGAGAGQPQHF.

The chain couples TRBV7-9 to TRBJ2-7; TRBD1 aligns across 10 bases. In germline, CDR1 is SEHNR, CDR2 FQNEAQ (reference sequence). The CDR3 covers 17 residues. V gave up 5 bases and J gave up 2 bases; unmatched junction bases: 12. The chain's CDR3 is CASSAGQGRVKAYEQYF. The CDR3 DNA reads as TGTGCCAGCAGCGCGGGACAGGGGAGGGTTAAGGCCTACGAGCAGTACTTC.

The CDR3, as DNA: TGCGCCAGCAGCTTGATGGCCTACAATGAGCAGTTCTTC. Residues: CASSLMAYNEQFF. This chain connects TRBV5-1 to TRBJ2-1; D is unclear. Trimming stripped 1 base from V and 2 bases from J, with 4 bases between. The germline CDR1 and CDR2 sequences are SGHRS and YFSETQ. This CDR3 region has 13 residues.